The rows below give T cell receptor beta chains drawn from one sample of a study of T cell changes during pregnancy in multiple sclerosis. Measured with immunoSEQ multiplex PCR; TCRdb has only the in-frame clones, and not every one. The sample carries 65,000 to 90,000 clones, approximately 90% recorded once. Sequenced material: peripheral blood, taken in the first trimester of pregnancy. The receptors here all came from a female donor with multiple sclerosis, enrolled in a pregnancy study. Each CDR3 is given with its conserved first and last residue. A D gene is named only where the DNA matches it firmly. Size is stated for part of the rows, as once, few or many counts, or as a class when the clone is expanded.

clone_size,j_call,d_call,v_call,cdr3_aa
.,TRBJ2-7,.,TRBV7-8,CASRRQGLTGEQYF
.,TRBJ1-2,.,TRBV5-6,CASSRVFSGGYTF
once,TRBJ1-6,TRBD1,TRBV19,CASSILDRVDSPLHF
.,TRBJ2-6,.,TRBV7-3,CASSLQGTGANVLTF
.,TRBJ2-7,.,TRBV6-1,CASRGRNPQSPKQYF
.,TRBJ2-2,.,TRBV14,CASSPGRVGELFF
once,TRBJ2-7,TRBD2,TRBV30,CAWSRPTSGDSYEQYF
.,TRBJ1-1,.,TRBV11-3,CASSLLGGDTEAFF
.,TRBJ1-3,TRBD1,TRBV5-4,CASSSDRGGRDTIYF
once,TRBJ2-5,TRBD2,TRBV18,CASSPSGLAGGLGDQETQYF
.,TRBJ2-3,.,TRBV2,CASRDMTGRSTDTQYF
.,TRBJ2-1,.,TRBV6-1,CASSGRDGSYNEQFF
.,TRBJ1-4,.,TRBV19,CASSSRVGLTNEKLFF
.,TRBJ1-2,.,TRBV5-6,CASSLSGAYGYTF
once,TRBJ2-3,TRBD2,TRBV6-6,CASSYPASGSTDTQYF
.,TRBJ1-5,.,TRBV28,CASGAGYNQPQHF
.,TRBJ2-3,TRBD1,TRBV29-1,CSVLTGRTDTQYF
.,TRBJ2-1,.,TRBV19,CASSPGSNEQFF